The clone carrying this T cell receptor (beta chain) was observed a single time. J gave up 6 bases and V 1 base, and 5 bases lay outside the gene matches. The CDR3 loop spans 16 amino acids. CDR1 is KGHDR and CDR2 is SFDVKD in the germline V gene. Per the original data handling: Reference gene primers were amplified, and this amplification served to estimate nucleated cell counts. Profiling relied on immunoSEQ multiplex PCR, and the TCRdb table lists in-frame clones only, not all of them. V, J and clone size derive from that table, while D and trimming were established from the DNA sequence. The table includes about 170,000 clones, about 83% detected once. These data come from a study of blood T cell repertoires in COVID-19.

Material for sequencing was peripheral blood. The receptor was derived from a man between 35 and 55 years old who had recovered from COVID-19. This chain links TRBV24-1 with TRBJ2-1, with 10 nucleotides matching TRBD1. Here the CDR3 DNA reads TGTGCCACCAGTGATTTCGGACAGGGGGACGGCAATGAGCAGTTCTTC. It translates to CATSDFGQGDGNEQFF.